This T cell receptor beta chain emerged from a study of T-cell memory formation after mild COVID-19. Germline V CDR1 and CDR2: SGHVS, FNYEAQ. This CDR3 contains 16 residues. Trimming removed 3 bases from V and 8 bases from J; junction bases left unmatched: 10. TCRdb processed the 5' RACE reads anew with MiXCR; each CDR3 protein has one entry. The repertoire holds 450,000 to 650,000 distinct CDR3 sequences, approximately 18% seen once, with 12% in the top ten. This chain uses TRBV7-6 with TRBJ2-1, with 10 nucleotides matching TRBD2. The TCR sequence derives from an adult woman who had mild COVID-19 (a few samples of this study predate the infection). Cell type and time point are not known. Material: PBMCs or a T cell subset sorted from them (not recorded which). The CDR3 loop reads CASSFRSSGSSDEQFF. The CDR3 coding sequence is TGTGCCAGCAGCTTCAGGTCTAGCGGGAGTTCGGATGAGCAGTTCTTC.